Following are 3 T cell receptor beta chains from one sample sequenced in a study of blood T cell repertoires in COVID-19. Clones were sequenced by immunoSEQ multiplex PCR, and TCRdb holds only the in-frame ones, with some missing. The sample lists 250,000 to 300,000 clones, 80% to 90% occurring once. What was sequenced was PBMCs or T cells enriched from blood (not recorded which). These receptors were taken from a man aged 18 to 30 who had recovered from COVID-19.

V usage is TRBV5-4 and J usage is TRBJ2-1; 12 bases fit TRBD2. V gave up 6 bases and J gave up 0 bases; unmatched junction bases: 7. CDR1 and CDR2 (germline): SGHNT, YYREEE (reference sequence). The CDR3 has 17 amino acids. The CDR3 nucleotides read TGTGCCAGCATGACTAGCGGGAGCCCGAGCTCCTACAATGAGCAGTTCTTC. Translating it yields CASMTSGSPSSYNEQFF.

J is TRBJ1-6 and V is TRBV27, with D perhaps matching TRBD1 (6 bases). CDR1 MNHEY and CDR2 SMNVEV come from the germline V gene (reference sequence). With 6 bases removed from V and 5 bases from J, the gap between germline ends came to 14 bases. The CDR3 loop spans 15 amino acids. This chain's CDR3 is CASRISQGNNSPLHF. CDR3 sequence (DNA): TGTGCCAGCAGAATCTCACAGGGTAATAATTCACCCCTCCACTTT.

The V and J genes are TRBV28 and TRBJ1-2, with D hard to call. In germline, CDR1 is MDHEN, CDR2 SYDVKM. The CDR3 is made up of 14 amino acids. The V end was cut by 5 bases, the J end by 0 bases, with 10 bases between. The DNA for the CDR3 is TGTGCCAGCAGTCTGAGGACTCCTAACTATGGCTACACCTTC. It specifies CASSLRTPNYGYTF.